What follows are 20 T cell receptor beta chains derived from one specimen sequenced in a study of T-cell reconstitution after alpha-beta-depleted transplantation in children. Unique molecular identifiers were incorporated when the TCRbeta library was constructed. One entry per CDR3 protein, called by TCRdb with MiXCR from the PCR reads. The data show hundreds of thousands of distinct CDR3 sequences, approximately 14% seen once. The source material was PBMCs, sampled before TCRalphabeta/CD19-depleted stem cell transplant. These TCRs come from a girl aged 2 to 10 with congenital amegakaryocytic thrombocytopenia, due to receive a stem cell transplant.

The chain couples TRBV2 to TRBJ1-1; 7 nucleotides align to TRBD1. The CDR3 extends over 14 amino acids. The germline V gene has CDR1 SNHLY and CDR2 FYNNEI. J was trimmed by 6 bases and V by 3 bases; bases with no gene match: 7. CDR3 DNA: TGTGCCAGCAGTGATCCCGCAGGGGGTCCTGAAGCTTTCTTT. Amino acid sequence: CASSDPAGGPEAFF.

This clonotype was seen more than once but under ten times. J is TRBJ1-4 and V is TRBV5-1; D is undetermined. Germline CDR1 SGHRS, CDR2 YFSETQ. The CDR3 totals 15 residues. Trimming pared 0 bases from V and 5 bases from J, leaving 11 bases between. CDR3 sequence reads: CASSLEMPPNEKLFF. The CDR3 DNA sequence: TGCGCCAGCAGCTTGGAGATGCCCCCAAATGAAAAACTGTTTTTT. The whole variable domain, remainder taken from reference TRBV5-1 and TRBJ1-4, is KAGVTQTPRYLIKTRGQQVTLSCSPISGHRSVSWYQQTPGQGLQFLFEYFSETQRNKGNFPGRFSGRQFSNSRSEMNVSTLELGDSALYLCASSLEMPPNEKLFFGSGTQLSVL.

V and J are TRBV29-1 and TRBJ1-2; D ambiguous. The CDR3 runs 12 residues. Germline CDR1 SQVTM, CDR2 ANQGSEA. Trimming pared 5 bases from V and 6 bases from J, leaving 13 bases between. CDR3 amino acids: CSVLVGINGYTF. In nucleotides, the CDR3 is TGCAGCGTTTTGGTGGGGATCAATGGCTACACCTTC.

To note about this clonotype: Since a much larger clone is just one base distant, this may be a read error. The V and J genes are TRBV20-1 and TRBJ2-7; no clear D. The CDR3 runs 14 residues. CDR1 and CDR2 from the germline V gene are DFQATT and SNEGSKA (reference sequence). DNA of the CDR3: TGCGGTGCTAGAGATTTCAGGAGTCCTAGTGAGCAGTACTTC. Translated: CGARDFRSPSEQYF.

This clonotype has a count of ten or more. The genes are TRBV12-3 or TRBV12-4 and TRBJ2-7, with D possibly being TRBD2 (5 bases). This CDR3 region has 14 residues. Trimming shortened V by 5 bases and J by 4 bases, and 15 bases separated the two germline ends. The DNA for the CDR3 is TGTGCCAGCAGTAGAGGGCCCACTTTTTACGAGCAGTACTTC. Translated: CASSRGPTFYEQYF.

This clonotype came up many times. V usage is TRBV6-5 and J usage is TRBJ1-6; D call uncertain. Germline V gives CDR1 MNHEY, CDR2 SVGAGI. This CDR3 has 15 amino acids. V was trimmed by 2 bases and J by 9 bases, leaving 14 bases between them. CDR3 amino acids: CASSYDRTSISPLHF. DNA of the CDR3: TGTGCCAGCAGTTACGATAGGACTTCCATTTCACCCCTCCACTTT.

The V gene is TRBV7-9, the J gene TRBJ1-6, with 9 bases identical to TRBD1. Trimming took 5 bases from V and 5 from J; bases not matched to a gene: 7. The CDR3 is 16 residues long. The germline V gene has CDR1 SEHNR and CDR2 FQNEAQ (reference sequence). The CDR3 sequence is CASSRNRDRDNSPLHF. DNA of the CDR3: TGTGCCAGCAGCCGAAACCGGGACAGGGATAATTCACCCCTCCACTTT.

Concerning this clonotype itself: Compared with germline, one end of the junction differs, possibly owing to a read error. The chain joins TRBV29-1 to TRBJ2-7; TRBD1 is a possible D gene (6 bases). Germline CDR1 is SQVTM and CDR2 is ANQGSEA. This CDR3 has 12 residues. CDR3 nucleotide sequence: TGCAGCGTTGAAGCCGGCCTAGGACAGACGCACTTC. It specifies CSVEAGLGQTHF.

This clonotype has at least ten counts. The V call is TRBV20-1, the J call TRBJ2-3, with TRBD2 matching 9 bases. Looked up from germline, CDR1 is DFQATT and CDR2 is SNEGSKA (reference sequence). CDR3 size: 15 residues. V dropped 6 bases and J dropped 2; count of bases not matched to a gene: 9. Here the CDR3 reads CSAALGLAVTDTQYF. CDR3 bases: TGCAGTGCCGCCTTGGGACTAGCAGTCACAGATACGCAGTATTTT.

CDR3 sequence reads: CASSFRAGASTDTQYF. For the CDR3, the DNA is TGTGCCAGCAGCTTTCGAGCGGGTGCTAGCACAGATACGCAGTATTTT. The chain combines TRBV7-9 with TRBJ2-3; D perhaps matches TRBD2 (6 bases). This CDR3 has 16 amino acids. Germline V CDR1 and CDR2: SEHNR, FQNEAQ (reference sequence). V was cut by 3 bases and J by 0 bases, with 13 bases left in between.

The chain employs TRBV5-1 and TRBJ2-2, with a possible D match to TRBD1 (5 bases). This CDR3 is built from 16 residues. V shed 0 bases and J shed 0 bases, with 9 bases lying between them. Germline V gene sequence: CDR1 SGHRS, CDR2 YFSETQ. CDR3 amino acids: CASSLARTTNTGELFF. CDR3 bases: TGCGCCAGCAGCTTGGCCAGGACAACGAACACCGGGGAGCTGTTTTTT.

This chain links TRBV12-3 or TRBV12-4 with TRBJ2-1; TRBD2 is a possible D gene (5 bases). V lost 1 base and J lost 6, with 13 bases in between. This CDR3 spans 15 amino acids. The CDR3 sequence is CASSLGRVGGNEQFF. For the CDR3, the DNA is TGTGCCAGCAGTTTAGGGCGGGTTGGAGGCAATGAGCAGTTCTTC.

The CDR3 reads CASRPTGVRETQYF. The DNA of the CDR3 is TGTGCCAGCAGGCCCACAGGGGTTAGAGAGACCCAGTACTTC. The V gene is TRBV7-2, the J gene TRBJ2-5, with 7 bases identical to TRBD1. Trimming at V came to 6 bases and at J to 4 bases, leaving 8 bases not matched to a gene. The CDR3 has 14 residues. Germline CDR1 reads SGHTA; CDR2 reads FQGNSA.

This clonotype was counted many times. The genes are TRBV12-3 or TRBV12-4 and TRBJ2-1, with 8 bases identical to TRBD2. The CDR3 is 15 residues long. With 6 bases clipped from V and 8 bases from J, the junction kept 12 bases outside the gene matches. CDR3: CASSVGLARRDEQFF. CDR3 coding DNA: TGTGCCAGCAGCGTAGGACTAGCCCGTCGCGATGAGCAGTTCTTC.

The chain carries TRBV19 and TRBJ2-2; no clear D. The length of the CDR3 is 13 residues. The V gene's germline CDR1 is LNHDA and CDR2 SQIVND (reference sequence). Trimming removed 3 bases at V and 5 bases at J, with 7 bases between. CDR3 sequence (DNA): TGTGCCAGTAGTATGGGGATTACCGGGGAGCTGTTTTTT. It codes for CASSMGITGELFF.

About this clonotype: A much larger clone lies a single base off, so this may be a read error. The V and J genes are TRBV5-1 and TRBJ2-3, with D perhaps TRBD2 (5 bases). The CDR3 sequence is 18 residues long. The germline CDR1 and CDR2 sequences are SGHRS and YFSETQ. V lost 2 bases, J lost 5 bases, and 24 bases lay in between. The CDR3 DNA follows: TGCGCCAGCAGCTTCCCCGTTAGCGAAGCTAAGTTCCGAGATACGCAGTATTTT. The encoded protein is CASSFPVSEAKFRDTQYF.

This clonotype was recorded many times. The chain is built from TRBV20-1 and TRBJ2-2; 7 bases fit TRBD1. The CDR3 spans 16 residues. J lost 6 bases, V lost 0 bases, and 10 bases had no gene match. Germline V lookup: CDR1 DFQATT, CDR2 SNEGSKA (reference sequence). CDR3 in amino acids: CSARDLGGASPGELFF. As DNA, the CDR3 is TGCAGTGCTAGAGATCTAGGGGGCGCCTCCCCCGGGGAGCTGTTTTTT.

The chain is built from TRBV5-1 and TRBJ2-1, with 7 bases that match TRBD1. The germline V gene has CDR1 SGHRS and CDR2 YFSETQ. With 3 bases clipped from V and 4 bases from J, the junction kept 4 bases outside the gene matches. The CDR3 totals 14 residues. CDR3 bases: TGCGCCAGCAGCTGGGGGACAGCATACAATGAGCAGTTCTTC. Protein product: CASSWGTAYNEQFF.

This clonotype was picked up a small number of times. The DNA for the CDR3 is TGTGCCAGCAGAATACATTCACAGGGGGGGGATGAGCAGTTCTTC. Encoded protein: CASRIHSQGGDEQFF. The chain uses TRBV7-9 and TRBJ2-1, with D perhaps TRBD1 (8 bases). This CDR3 is 15 amino acids long. Germline values: CDR1 SEHNR, CDR2 FQNEAQ (reference sequence). Trimming removed 6 bases at V and 8 bases at J, with 20 bases between. The full variable domain, in which reference TRBV7-9 and TRBJ2-1 provide the parts outside the CDR3, is DTGVSQNPRHKITKRGQNVTFRCDPISEHNRLYWYRQTLGQGPEFLTYFQNEAQLEKSRLLSDRFSAERPKGSFSTLEIQRTEQGDSAMYLCASRIHSQGGDEQFFGPGTRLTVL.

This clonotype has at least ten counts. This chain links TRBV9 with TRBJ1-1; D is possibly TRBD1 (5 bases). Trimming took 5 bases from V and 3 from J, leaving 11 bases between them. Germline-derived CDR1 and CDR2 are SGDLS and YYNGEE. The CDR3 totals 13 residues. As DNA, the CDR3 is TGTGCCAGCAGGGGGAGGGGTGACACTGAAGCTTTCTTT. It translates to CASRGRGDTEAFF.